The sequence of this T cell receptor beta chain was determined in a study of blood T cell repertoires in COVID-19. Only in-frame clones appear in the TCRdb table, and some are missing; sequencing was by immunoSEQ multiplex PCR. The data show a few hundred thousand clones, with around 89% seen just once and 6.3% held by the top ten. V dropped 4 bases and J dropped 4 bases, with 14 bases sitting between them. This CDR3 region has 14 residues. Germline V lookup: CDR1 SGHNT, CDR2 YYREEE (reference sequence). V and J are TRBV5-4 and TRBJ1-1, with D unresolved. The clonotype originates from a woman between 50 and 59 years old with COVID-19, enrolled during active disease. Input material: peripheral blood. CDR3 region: CASSSVKTGTEAFF. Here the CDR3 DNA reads TGTGCCAGCAGCAGTGTTAAGACGGGCACTGAAGCTTTCTTT. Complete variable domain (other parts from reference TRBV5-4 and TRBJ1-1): ETGVTQSPTHLIKTRGQQVTLRCSSQSGHNTVSWYQQALGQGPQFIFQYYREEENGRGNFPPRFSGLQFPNYSSELNVNALELDDSALYLCASSSVKTGTEAFFGQGTRLTVV.